A single sample is the source of the 27 T cell receptor beta chains below, sequenced in a study of CD8+ T cells in alopecia areata. Sampling of alopecia areata patients yielded lesional scalp punch biopsies as well as peripheral blood. As the sequencing template, cDNA was produced by extracting RNA and reverse transcribing it. Measured with immunoSEQ multiplex PCR; TCRdb has only the in-frame clones, and not every one. The table records more than 9,500 clones, roughly three fifths of them present only once. Sequencing was done on a sample of skin. The receptors shown here come from a human donor with alopecia areata.

This chain links TRBV5-1 with TRBJ2-1, with TRBD1 as a possible D gene (5 bases). The V end was cut by 4 bases, the J end by 6 bases, with 26 bases between. The germline V gene encodes CDR1 SGHRS and CDR2 YFSETQ. The CDR3 is made up of 18 amino acids. The CDR3 here is CASSAPIRDRIGINEQFF. The CDR3 DNA reads as TGCGCCAGCAGCGCCCCGATCAGGGATAGGATAGGGATCAATGAGCAGTTCTTC.

The chain carries TRBV6-5 and TRBJ2-7; D unclear. Germline V lookup: CDR1 MNHEY, CDR2 SVGAGI. V dropped 8 bases and J dropped 1 base, with 12 bases sitting between them. The CDR3 consists of 13 residues. The CDR3: CASRRGTSYEQYF. As DNA, the CDR3 is TGTGCCAGCCGTCGTGGAACGTCCTACGAGCAGTACTTC.

By sample fraction, this clone is medium-sized. This chain uses TRBV4-1 with TRBJ2-2; TRBD2 is a possible D gene (6 bases). The CDR3 consists of 18 residues. The V gene lost 1 base and the J gene lost 7 bases, with 22 bases spanning the gap. Per the germline V gene, CDR1 is MGHRA and CDR2 is YSYEKL. CDR3 region: CASSQASRGSSTGGELFF. The CDR3 nucleotides read TGCGCCAGCAGCCAAGCCTCCCGGGGGAGCTCCACTGGCGGGGAGCTGTTTTTT.

This chain uses TRBV28 with TRBJ1-1; no reliable D call. The germline gives CDR1 MDHEN, CDR2 SYDVKM. Trimming took 7 bases from V and 0 from J, leaving 9 bases between them. CDR3 size: 13 residues. CDR3 bases: TGTGCCAGCACCCACAACATGAACACTGAAGCTTTCTTT. It encodes CASTHNMNTEAFF.

The rearrangement joins TRBV4-1 to TRBJ1-1; 7 bases map to TRBD1. Germline V gene lookup returns CDR1 MGHRA and CDR2 YSYEKL. Unmatched junction bases numbered 6, after V lost 5 bases and J lost 3 bases. This CDR3 has 14 residues. CDR3 region: CASSARQGHTEAFF. In DNA form, the CDR3 reads TGCGCCAGCAGCGCCCGACAGGGCCACACTGAAGCTTTCTTT.

As DNA, the CDR3 is TGTGCCAGCAGCTACTTTTTGAACACCGGGGAGCTGTTTTTT. Residues: CASSYFLNTGELFF. The chain uses TRBV11-2 and TRBJ2-2; D not resolved. V lost 4 bases and J lost 1, with 7 bases in between. This CDR3 has 14 residues. CDR1 is SGHAT, CDR2 FQNNGV, per germline.

This clone was recorded once. This chain joins TRBV13 and TRBJ2-5, with a possible D match to TRBD2 (6 bases). The tail of the sequence fits TRBJ2-7 better, so the J call may be wrong. This CDR3 is built from 14 residues. Germline assignment: CDR1 PRHDT and CDR2 FYEKMQ (reference sequence). CDR3 coding DNA: TGTGCCAGCAGCTTAGTTGAGGGAGGCTACGAGCAGTACTTC. Encoded protein: CASSLVEGGYEQYF.

The chain has TRBV7-8 and TRBJ1-5, with 7 bases lining up with TRBD1. The germline gives CDR1 SGHVS, CDR2 FQNEAQ. The CDR3 contains 16 residues. Trimming took 5 bases from V and 4 from J; bases not matched to a gene: 11. The CDR3 DNA is TGTGCCAGCAGCCTCAGCGACAGGGCCGAGAATCAGCCCCAGCATTTT. This encodes CASSLSDRAENQPQHF.

This clone was seen just once. The V gene is TRBV6-5, the J gene TRBJ2-5, with a possible D match to TRBD2 (6 bases). Germline lookup yields CDR1 MNHEY and CDR2 SVGAGI. The CDR3 loop spans 12 amino acids. Trimming shortened V by 4 bases and J by 9 bases, and 12 bases separated the two germline ends. Written as DNA, the CDR3 is TGTGCCAGCAGTTTGCGGGGCGGGGCCCAGTACTTC. Its protein is CASSLRGGAQYF.

V is TRBV11-2 and J is TRBJ1-1; 9 bases agree with TRBD1. CDR1 and CDR2 from the germline V gene are SGHAT and FQNNGV. V gave up 3 bases and J gave up 5 bases; unmatched junction bases: 10. CDR3 size: 16 residues. The CDR3 spells CASSFTSGQGRTEAFF. CDR3 nucleotide sequence: TGTGCCAGCAGCTTTACGTCGGGACAGGGTCGGACTGAAGCTTTCTTT.

The rearrangement joins TRBV6-1 to TRBJ2-7, with D hard to call. This CDR3 has 15 amino acids. V shed 3 bases and J shed 3 bases, with 15 bases lying between them. Germline assignment: CDR1 MNHNS and CDR2 SASEGT. The chain's CDR3 is CASSENFGRSYEQYF. The CDR3 DNA reads as TGTGCCAGCAGTGAGAATTTCGGGCGAAGCTACGAGCAGTACTTC.

The genes are TRBV5-4 and TRBJ2-5; D possibly corresponds to TRBD2 (6 bases). Germline CDR1 is SGHNT and CDR2 is YYREEE (reference sequence). Trimming removed 1 base at V and 2 bases at J, with 9 bases between. The CDR3 length is 14 residues. CDR3 sequence (DNA): TGTGCCAGCAGCTTGTATCGGGAGCAAGAGACCCAGTACTTC. Translation gives CASSLYREQETQYF.

The chain employs TRBV14 and TRBJ2-2, with 9 bases lining up with TRBD1. V dropped 0 bases and J dropped 3; count of bases not matched to a gene: 8. The CDR3 totals 18 residues. Per the germline V gene, CDR1 is SGHDN and CDR2 is FVKESK. DNA of the CDR3: TGTGCCAGCAGCCAAGATCCGTGGGGACAGGGTTACACCGGGGAGCTGTTTTTT. Its translation: CASSQDPWGQGYTGELFF.

This clone was seen only a few times. The chain combines TRBV5-6 with TRBJ2-1, with 9 bases identical to TRBD1. There are 15 residues in the CDR3. With 1 base clipped from V and 6 bases from J, the junction kept 5 bases outside the gene matches. Germline V CDR1 and CDR2: SGHDT, YYEEEE. The CDR3 protein is CASSLWDRAINEQFF. Here the CDR3 DNA reads TGTGCCAGCAGCTTGTGGGACAGGGCAATCAATGAGCAGTTCTTC.

The J gene is TRBJ2-1, the V gene TRBV7-8; TRBD1 matches at 9 bases. The germline gives CDR1 SGHVS, CDR2 FQNEAQ. With V trimmed by 5 bases and J by 6 bases, 14 bases remained unmatched. CDR3 length: 17 residues. For the CDR3, the DNA is TGTGCCAGCAGCCTACAGCTTCGGGACAGGGAAGGCAATGAGCAGTTCTTC. Translating it yields CASSLQLRDREGNEQFF.

The rearrangement links TRBV5-1 to TRBJ2-3, with TRBD2 matching 9 bases. The junction had 7 bases not matched to a gene; V was cut back by 0 bases and J by 5 bases. The CDR3 totals 16 residues. Germline CDR1 SGHRS, CDR2 YFSETQ. The CDR3 DNA reads as TGCGCCAGCAGCTTGGGTGGCGGGGGGGCGGAAGATACGCAGTATTTT. Encoded protein: CASSLGGGGAEDTQYF.

The chain uses TRBV14 and TRBJ2-5, with 10 positions matching TRBD1. The CDR3 runs 15 residues. V lost 1 base, J lost 4 bases, and 3 bases stayed unmatched. In germline, CDR1 is SGHDN, CDR2 FVKESK. The CDR3 DNA is TGTGCCAGCAGCCAAGGTTGGACAGGGGGAGAGACCCAGTACTTC. It translates to CASSQGWTGGETQYF.

This clone has a handful of counts. J is TRBJ2-7 and V is TRBV15, with TRBD2 identical over 7 bases. Germline CDR1 reads LNHNV; CDR2 reads YYDKDF (reference sequence). V lost 6 bases to trimming and J lost 0 bases; unmatched junction nucleotides: 5. CDR3 length equals 14 residues. The DNA for the CDR3 is TGTGCCACCAGTAAGCGGGAACACTCCTACGAGCAGTACTTC. Protein sequence: CATSKREHSYEQYF.

This clone was counted a few times. V and J are TRBV2 and TRBJ1-2; no clear D gene. CDR3 length equals 13 residues. Germline CDR1 SNHLY, CDR2 FYNNEI. Trimming took 4 bases from V and 5 from J, leaving 11 bases between them. The CDR3: CASSAVSSYGYTF. Here the CDR3 DNA reads TGTGCCAGCAGTGCGGTCAGCTCGTATGGCTACACCTTC.

This sequence joins TRBV5-6 and TRBJ2-1; D ambiguous. CDR1 SGHDT and CDR2 YYEEEE come from the germline V gene. Deletions cut 1 base from V and 8 bases from J, with 10 bases between. The length of the CDR3 is 13 residues. CDR3 in DNA: TGTGCCAGCAGCTTGTCTCGTGGCGATGAGCAGTTCTTC. Residues: CASSLSRGDEQFF.

V is TRBV28 and J is TRBJ2-1; weak D call: TRBD2 (6 bases). Germline lookup yields CDR1 MDHEN and CDR2 SYDVKM. The CDR3 covers 18 residues. Trimming took 1 base from V and 4 from J, leaving 20 bases between them. In nucleotides, the CDR3 is TGTGCCAGCAGTTTATCATTCCGGCTGTTTGCGGGATACAATGAGCAGTTCTTC. Its protein is CASSLSFRLFAGYNEQFF.

As concerns this clone: At one end, the junction sequence differs from germline, possibly due to a read error. This sequence joins TRBV5-1 and TRBJ2-4, with D hard to call. Per the germline V gene, CDR1 is SGHRS and CDR2 is YFSETQ. The CDR3 spans 11 residues. The CDR3 nucleotides are TGTGCCAGCAGCTTGGGAAACATTCAGTACTTC. Translation: CASSLGNIQYF. Looking up the rest from reference TRBV5-1 and TRBJ2-4 gives the full variable domain: KAGVTQTPRYLIKTRGQQVTLSCSPISGHRSVSWYQQTPGQGLQFLFEYFSETQRNKGNFPGRFSGRQFSNSRSEMNVSTLELGDSALYLCASSLGNIQYFGAGTRLSVL.

This chain joins TRBV27 and TRBJ2-7; TRBD2 is a possible D gene (5 bases). The germline V and J ends were trimmed by 0 bases and 3 bases, with 15 bases remaining between them. The CDR3 sequence is 16 residues long. The germline V gene encodes CDR1 MNHEY and CDR2 SMNVEV (reference sequence). DNA for the CDR3: TGTGCCAGCAGTTTATCGGCCCCCCGCGAGGGCTACGAGCAGTACTTC. This translates into CASSLSAPREGYEQYF.

Concerning this clone: Other DNA sequences in this sample translate to the same CDR3. The chain recombines TRBV30 with TRBJ1-1; tentative D call: TRBD1 (6 bases). This CDR3 spans 15 amino acids. CDR1 is GTSNPN and CDR2 is SVGIG in the germline V gene (reference sequence). V was shortened by 2 bases and J by 2 bases, with 15 bases between the two germline ends. The CDR3 region is CAWSIGGGGNTEAFF. The CDR3 DNA reads TGTGCCTGGAGTATCGGAGGGGGGGGCAACACTGAAGCTTTCTTT.

The chain recombines TRBV27 with TRBJ2-7; perhaps D is TRBD1 or TRBD2 (6 bases each). CDR1 and CDR2 from the germline V gene are MNHEY and SMNVEV (reference sequence). This CDR3 region has 16 residues. Trimming stripped 0 bases from V and 0 bases from J, with 12 bases between. For the CDR3, the DNA is TGTGCCAGCAGTTTATCGGCGGGGACATCCTCCTACGAGCAGTACTTC. Encoded protein: CASSLSAGTSSYEQYF.

This clone was seen a handful of times. The genes are TRBV7-9 and TRBJ1-5, with D unresolved. CDR1 and CDR2 from the germline V gene are SEHNR and FQNEAQ (reference sequence). V was clipped by 0 bases and J by 5 bases, with 8 bases between them. This CDR3 contains 14 residues. This CDR3 reads CASSLADPDQPQHF. Written as DNA, the CDR3 is TGTGCCAGCAGCTTAGCGGATCCGGATCAGCCCCAGCATTTT.

This clone came up a few times. The gene calls are TRBV29-1 and TRBJ2-2; D is undetermined. Germline values: CDR1 SQVTM, CDR2 ANQGSEA. Trimming stripped 4 bases from V and 8 bases from J, with 8 bases between. The CDR3 is 11 residues long. The CDR3 DNA follows: TGCAGCGTTGTTTCCAGGGGGGAGCTGTTTTTT. This encodes CSVVSRGELFF.